The rows below give T cell receptor beta chains drawn from one sample of a study of response to subunit inactivated influenza vaccine. TCRdb reprocessed the RT-PCR reads with MiXCR, giving one entry per CDR3 protein. The data contain hundreds of thousands of distinct CDR3 sequences, around 15% of them singletons. The sample in question was PBMCs from blood, obtained 14 to 15 days before vaccination. The source is a middle-aged man who received an inactivated influenza vaccine. Both conserved end residues are part of each CDR3. Each record gives: J gene, clone size, D gene, V gene, CDR3 DNA, CDR3 protein. The D gene is left open where the match is weak. Size is omitted from some rows. Given values are once, few, many or a class for expanded clones.

j_call: TRBJ2-5; clone_size: many; d_call: NA; v_call: TRBV20-1; cdr3_nt: TGCAGTGCTAGTAAGGGGGTATGGGAGACCCAGTACTTC; cdr3_aa: CSASKGVWETQYF
j_call: TRBJ2-7; clone_size: NA; d_call: TRBD2; v_call: TRBV7-2; cdr3_nt: TGTGCCAGCAGCTTAAGCGCTAGCGGATCACACGAGCAGTACTTC; cdr3_aa: CASSLSASGSHEQYF
j_call: TRBJ1-1; clone_size: few; d_call: NA; v_call: TRBV5-1; cdr3_nt: TGCGCCAGCAGCCCACGTTATGGTAAGACCCAGAACACTGAAGCTTTCTTT; cdr3_aa: CASSPRYGKTQNTEAFF
j_call: TRBJ2-3; clone_size: few; d_call: NA; v_call: TRBV5-1; cdr3_nt: TGCGCCAGCAGCGCGAAACTAGAGACTACGCAGTATTTT; cdr3_aa: CASSAKLETTQYF
j_call: TRBJ1-1; clone_size: NA; d_call: NA; v_call: TRBV18; cdr3_nt: TGTGCCAGCTCACCACGGGATCCGGGGCCGAACACTGAAGCTTTCTTT; cdr3_aa: CASSPRDPGPNTEAFF
j_call: TRBJ2-5; clone_size: few; d_call: TRBD2; v_call: TRBV20-1; cdr3_nt: TGCAGTGCTTGGACTAGCGGGAGGGCCGGGGAGACCCAGTACTTC; cdr3_aa: CSAWTSGRAGETQYF
j_call: TRBJ1-5; clone_size: NA; d_call: NA; v_call: TRBV18; cdr3_nt: TGTGCCAGCTCACCACTAGGACCCAATCAGCCCCAGCATTTT; cdr3_aa: CASSPLGPNQPQHF
j_call: TRBJ2-4; clone_size: NA; d_call: TRBD1; v_call: TRBV10-3; cdr3_nt: TGTGCCATCAGTCCGACAGGGGGCGGCATTCAGTACTTC; cdr3_aa: CAISPTGGGIQYF
j_call: TRBJ2-2; clone_size: NA; d_call: NA; v_call: TRBV10-1; cdr3_nt: TGCGCCAGCAAGAGGTCCCCGAACACCGGGGAGCTGTTTTTT; cdr3_aa: CASKRSPNTGELFF
j_call: TRBJ2-7; clone_size: NA; d_call: NA; v_call: TRBV21-1; cdr3_nt: TGTGCCAGCAGCAAAGCTGGCAAAAACTACGAGCAGTACTTC; cdr3_aa: CASSKAGKNYEQYF
j_call: TRBJ1-4; clone_size: many; d_call: NA; v_call: TRBV12-3/TRBV12-4; cdr3_nt: TGTGCCAGCAGTTCCCGGTCTGGGAGGGGAGAAAAACTGTTTTTT; cdr3_aa: CASSSRSGRGEKLFF
j_call: TRBJ2-1; clone_size: many; d_call: NA; v_call: TRBV29-1; cdr3_nt: TGCAGCGTTGAGGAGTGGGGGCCTGGCTATGAGCAGTTCTTC; cdr3_aa: CSVEEWGPGYEQFF
j_call: TRBJ2-1; clone_size: many; d_call: TRBD2; v_call: TRBV28; cdr3_nt: TGTGCCAGCAGCAACAGACTAGCGGCCTTTGAGCAGTTCTTC; cdr3_aa: CASSNRLAAFEQFF
j_call: TRBJ2-1; clone_size: NA; d_call: NA; v_call: TRBV20-1; cdr3_nt: TGCAGTGCTAGACACCAACTAGTCAATGAGCAGTTCTTC; cdr3_aa: CSARHQLVNEQFF
j_call: TRBJ2-2; clone_size: many; d_call: NA; v_call: TRBV29-1; cdr3_nt: TGCAGCGTTGACAGGACTAACACCGGGGAGCTGTTTTTT; cdr3_aa: CSVDRTNTGELFF
j_call: TRBJ2-5; clone_size: many; d_call: NA; v_call: TRBV29-1; cdr3_nt: TGCAGCGTTGACCTCACCCGGTACCAAGAGACCCAGTACTTC; cdr3_aa: CSVDLTRYQETQYF
j_call: TRBJ2-7; clone_size: few; d_call: TRBD2; v_call: TRBV6-4; cdr3_nt: TGTGCCAGCAGTGACCCCGGGGTAGCGGGACCCTACGAGCAGTACTTC; cdr3_aa: CASSDPGVAGPYEQYF
j_call: TRBJ2-5; clone_size: NA; d_call: NA; v_call: TRBV5-5; cdr3_nt: TGTGCCAGCAGCTTTTCCGGGCCGCGGGAGACCCAGTACTTC; cdr3_aa: CASSFSGPRETQYF
j_call: TRBJ1-1; clone_size: NA; d_call: NA; v_call: TRBV29-1; cdr3_nt: TGCAGCGGGGAAGACGGGGGACGTGAAGCTTTCTTT; cdr3_aa: CSGEDGGREAFF
j_call: TRBJ2-3; clone_size: few; d_call: TRBD1; v_call: TRBV11-2; cdr3_nt: TGTGCCAGCAGCCCCACCGGGACAGGGTTTGGAGATACGCAGTATTTT; cdr3_aa: CASSPTGTGFGDTQYF
j_call: TRBJ1-6; clone_size: few; d_call: TRBD1; v_call: TRBV4-3; cdr3_nt: TGCGCCAGCAGTCAAGACAGGGCCAGGTCACCCCTCCACTTT; cdr3_aa: CASSQDRARSPLHF
j_call: TRBJ2-2; clone_size: NA; d_call: NA; v_call: TRBV29-1; cdr3_nt: TGCAGCGTTGCCAGGGATTCCACCGGGGAGCTGTTTTTT; cdr3_aa: CSVARDSTGELFF
j_call: TRBJ2-7; clone_size: few; d_call: NA; v_call: TRBV28; cdr3_nt: TGTGCCAGCAGCCAACAGATCGGGAGTGGGTACTTC; cdr3_aa: CASSQQIGSGYF
j_call: TRBJ2-1; clone_size: NA; d_call: NA; v_call: TRBV7-2; cdr3_nt: TGTGCCAGCAGCTTAGTAATACAGGCCCCCTACAATGAGCAGTTCTTC; cdr3_aa: CASSLVIQAPYNEQFF
j_call: TRBJ2-7; clone_size: few; d_call: NA; v_call: TRBV6-5; cdr3_nt: TGTGCCAGCAGTTACAAGGCCTCCTACGAGCAGTACTTC; cdr3_aa: CASSYKASYEQYF
j_call: TRBJ1-6; clone_size: many; d_call: NA; v_call: TRBV27; cdr3_nt: TGTGCCAGCAGTTTAGTGAGCTCCTATAATTCACCCCTCCACTTT; cdr3_aa: CASSLVSSYNSPLHF
j_call: TRBJ2-7; clone_size: NA; d_call: TRBD2; v_call: TRBV7-9; cdr3_nt: TGTGCCAGCAGCCCTTGGACTAGCGGGAGGGTCGCCTACGAGCAGTACTTC; cdr3_aa: CASSPWTSGRVAYEQYF
j_call: TRBJ1-6; clone_size: NA; d_call: NA; v_call: TRBV4-3; cdr3_nt: TGCGCCAGCAGTCAGACAGATTATAATTCACCCCTCCACTTT; cdr3_aa: CASSQTDYNSPLHF
j_call: TRBJ1-5; clone_size: many; d_call: NA; v_call: TRBV10-1; cdr3_nt: TGCGCCAGCAGTGAGGGTCACAATCAGCCCCAGCATTTT; cdr3_aa: CASSEGHNQPQHF
j_call: TRBJ2-6; clone_size: few; d_call: NA; v_call: TRBV11-2; cdr3_nt: TGTGCCAGCAGCCCCCTGGGGCCCGGTGTCCTGACTTTC; cdr3_aa: CASSPLGPGVLTF
j_call: TRBJ2-1; clone_size: few; d_call: TRBD2; v_call: TRBV20-1; cdr3_nt: TGCAGTGCTAGAGTCTACGGGGCTAGCGGGAGGGTAAATGAGCAGTTCTTC; cdr3_aa: CSARVYGASGRVNEQFF
j_call: TRBJ2-1; clone_size: few; d_call: TRBD1; v_call: TRBV7-9; cdr3_nt: TGTGCCAGCAGCTGGGACAGAGACGAGCAGTTCTTC; cdr3_aa: CASSWDRDEQFF
j_call: TRBJ2-7; clone_size: NA; d_call: TRBD1; v_call: TRBV27; cdr3_nt: TGTGCCAGCAGGACAGGGGTAGGGGAGCAGTACTTC; cdr3_aa: CASRTGVGEQYF
j_call: TRBJ1-1; clone_size: few; d_call: NA; v_call: TRBV6-1; cdr3_nt: TGTGCCAGCAGTGTGATGAGGGGAACTGAAGCTTTCTTT; cdr3_aa: CASSVMRGTEAFF
j_call: TRBJ1-2; clone_size: NA; d_call: NA; v_call: TRBV28; cdr3_nt: TGTGCCAGCAGCGGACCTGTCAGCGTTAACTATGGCTACACCTTC; cdr3_aa: CASSGPVSVNYGYTF
j_call: TRBJ1-1; clone_size: many; d_call: NA; v_call: TRBV4-1; cdr3_nt: TGCGCCAGCAGCCAAGATCTCGGCAGACTGAACACTGAAGCTTTCTTT; cdr3_aa: CASSQDLGRLNTEAFF
j_call: TRBJ2-5; clone_size: NA; d_call: TRBD2; v_call: TRBV29-1; cdr3_nt: TGCAGCGTGGAAGCTCCCGGACTAGCGGGGATAGAGACCCAGTACTTC; cdr3_aa: CSVEAPGLAGIETQYF
j_call: TRBJ2-5; clone_size: many; d_call: NA; v_call: TRBV9; cdr3_nt: TGTGCCAGCAGCGTACGCCAGGAGGGGACCCAGTACTTC; cdr3_aa: CASSVRQEGTQYF